Each of the 29 T cell receptor beta chains below was sequenced from the same sample in a study of cytomegalovirus exposure and HLA in healthy donors. PCR primers comprised 60 Vbeta and 13 Jbeta primers. The protocol was immunoSEQ multiplex PCR, while the TCRdb copy is restricted to in-frame clones and leaves out a portion. Of approximately 150,000 clones in the sample, around 73% are singletons; the top ten hold approximately 5.4%. The sample taken for sequencing was PBMCs. The receptor source for this set is a woman between 18 and 29 years old in good health and CMV-seropositive.

The chain combines TRBV9 with TRBJ2-3; D call uncertain. Germline lookup yields CDR1 SGDLS and CDR2 YYNGEE. V lost 0 bases and J 0 bases, leaving 8 bases between the germline ends. The CDR3 spans 15 residues. CDR3 in amino acids: CASSVGQSSTDTQYF. In DNA, the CDR3 is TGTGCCAGCAGCGTAGGGCAGTCTAGCACAGATACGCAGTATTTT. The full variable domain, completed using reference TRBV9 and TRBJ2-3, is DSGVTQTPKHLITATGQRVTLRCSPRSGDLSVYWYQQSLDQGLQFLIQYYNGEERAKGNILERFSAQQFPDLHSELNLSSLELGDSALYFCASSVGQSSTDTQYFGPGTRLTVL.

This sequence joins TRBV9 and TRBJ1-2; D call uncertain. The CDR3 covers 15 residues. The V and J ends lost 0 bases and 1 base respectively, with 10 bases between them. Germline CDR1 SGDLS, CDR2 YYNGEE. Written as DNA, the CDR3 is TGTGCCAGCAGCGTAGCCAACTCAGGTAACTATGGCTACACCTTC. Translating gives CASSVANSGNYGYTF. The full variable domain, its missing parts supplied by reference TRBV9 and TRBJ1-2, is DSGVTQTPKHLITATGQRVTLRCSPRSGDLSVYWYQQSLDQGLQFLIQYYNGEERAKGNILERFSAQQFPDLHSELNLSSLELGDSALYFCASSVANSGNYGYTFGSGTRLTVV.

This clone has a handful of counts. This rearrangement joins TRBV18 to TRBJ1-3, with a tentative D call TRBD1 (5 bases). This CDR3 comprises 14 residues. Germline V gene sequence: CDR1 KGHSH, CDR2 LQKENI. The ends were cut back, 5 bases at V and 0 bases at J, with 8 bases in the middle. Written as DNA, the CDR3 is TGTGCCAGCTCAGAGACAGCCTCTGGAAACACCATATATTTT. As protein: CASSETASGNTIYF.

The CDR3 here is CASSLGRTGSTGELFF. CDR3 nucleotides: TGTGCCAGCAGCTTAGGGAGGACAGGTTCCACCGGGGAGCTGTTTTTT. This sequence joins TRBV7-2 and TRBJ2-2, with 7 bases matching TRBD1. Germline-derived CDR1 and CDR2 are SGHTA and FQGNSA. There are 16 residues in the CDR3. The junction had 6 bases not matched to a gene; V was cut back by 1 base and J by 4 bases.

The chain has TRBV30 and TRBJ2-3; 7 bases are shared with TRBD2. Germline V CDR1 and CDR2: GTSNPN, SVGIG (reference sequence). The CDR3 totals 15 residues. Unmatched junction bases numbered 5, after V lost 0 bases and J lost 2 bases. The CDR3 protein is CAWSVRGDFTDTQYF. The CDR3 DNA follows: TGTGCCTGGAGTGTACGGGGGGATTTCACAGATACGCAGTATTTT. The full variable domain, completed using reference TRBV30 and TRBJ2-3, is SQTIHQWPATLVQPVGSPLSLECTVEGTSNPNLYWYRQAAGRGLQLLFYSVGIGQISSEVPQNLSASRPQDRQFILSSKKLLLSDSGFYLCAWSVRGDFTDTQYFGPGTRLTVL.

The rearrangement uses TRBV21-1 and TRBJ2-1; TRBD2 was called by the table and not checked on the DNA. TRBV21-1 is tagged as a pseudogene. CDR3 size: 15 residues. The CDR3: CASRTWGGAGNEQFF. CDR3 coding DNA: TGTGCCAGCAGAACCTGGGGGGGGGCCGGGAATGAGCAGTTCTTC.

This chain uses TRBV5-6 with TRBJ2-7; TRBD1 is a possible D gene (6 bases). The CDR3 is 13 amino acids. Germline CDR1 is SGHDT and CDR2 is YYEEEE. V dropped 1 base and J dropped 6 bases, with 11 bases sitting between them. This CDR3 reads CASSLQGQGEQYF. The CDR3, as DNA: TGTGCCAGCAGCTTGCAGGGGCAAGGCGAGCAGTACTTC.

This clone has a handful of counts. This chain uses TRBV30 with TRBJ2-1; D is possibly TRBD2 (6 bases). Trimming stripped 4 bases from V and 7 bases from J, with 17 bases between. The CDR3 extends over 14 amino acids. The germline CDR1 and CDR2 sequences are GTSNPN and SVGIG (reference sequence). The CDR3 region is CAWTVGGPGNEQFF. Written as DNA, the CDR3 is TGTGCCTGGACGGTGGGGGGTCCGGGGAATGAGCAGTTCTTC.

The chain recombines TRBV5-1 with TRBJ1-1, with a tentative D call TRBD1 (5 bases). The CDR3 contains 16 residues. V lost 3 bases, J lost 0 bases, and 15 bases lay in between. Germline loops: CDR1 SGHRS, CDR2 YFSETQ. The DNA for the CDR3 is TGCGCCAGCAGCTCATCAGGGTTTGGAATGAACACTGAAGCTTTCTTT. As protein: CASSSSGFGMNTEAFF.

The chain is built from TRBV11-2 and TRBJ1-1; 9 positions match TRBD1. This CDR3 is 14 amino acids long. Trimming at V came to 8 bases and at J to 6 bases, leaving 10 bases not matched to a gene. From germline, CDR1 is SGHAT and CDR2 FQNNGV. The CDR3 coding sequence is TGTGCCAGCGACCCGGGACAGGGATCGCCTGAAGCTTTCTTT. Translated: CASDPGQGSPEAFF.

The chain recombines TRBV4-1 with TRBJ2-2; 8 positions agree with TRBD2. There are 17 residues in the CDR3. CDR1 and CDR2 from the germline V gene are MGHRA and YSYEKL. V lost 2 bases and J lost 2; bases outside the gene matches: 7. The CDR3 DNA sequence: TGCGCCAGCAGCCAATTATTTGCGGGGGGTAACACCGGGGAGCTGTTTTTT. Its protein is CASSQLFAGGNTGELFF.

Only a few counts were recorded for this clone. This rearrangement joins TRBV7-8 to TRBJ1-1; possibly TRBD1 for D (6 bases). V was cut by 1 base and J by 4 bases, with 7 bases left in between. Germline CDR1 reads SGHVS; CDR2 reads FQNEAQ. This CDR3 has 13 amino acids. CDR3 in amino acids: CASSLVGATEAFF. The CDR3 nucleotides read TGTGCCAGCAGCTTAGTGGGGGCCACTGAAGCTTTCTTT.

The chain recombines TRBV5-4 with TRBJ2-7, with D perhaps matching TRBD2 (6 bases). The CDR3 is 14 residues long. Trimming shortened V by 4 bases and J by 2 bases, and 13 bases separated the two germline ends. Germline V gives CDR1 SGHNT, CDR2 YYREEE (reference sequence). The CDR3 nucleotides read TGTGCCAGCAGCGCCGGGACTCACACCTACGAGCAGTACTTC. This encodes CASSAGTHTYEQYF.

The chain recombines TRBV7-9 with TRBJ1-2; 11 nucleotides align to TRBD1. CDR3 length equals 15 residues. Germline loops: CDR1 SEHNR, CDR2 FQNEAQ (reference sequence). The V and J ends lost 7 bases and 6 bases, in that order; junction bases with no gene match: 10. CDR3 bases: TGTGCCAGCACCCTACACGGACAGGGGGCAGATGGCTACACCTTC. The encoded protein is CASTLHGQGADGYTF.

The rearrangement joins TRBV6-5 to TRBJ1-5; TRBD1 matches 8 bases. V lost 5 bases, J lost 3 bases, and 3 bases stayed unmatched. Germline-derived CDR1 and CDR2 are MNHEY and SVGAGI. This CDR3 region has 14 residues. CDR3 nucleotides: TGTGCCAGCAGTACAGGGGGTAACAATCAGCCCCAGCATTTT. Its translation is CASSTGGNNQPQHF.

This chain connects TRBV7-3 to TRBJ2-1; 8 bases align to TRBD2. From germline, CDR1 is SGHTA and CDR2 FQGTGA. The CDR3 loop spans 16 amino acids. The V segment lost 1 base and the J segment 5 bases; nucleotides outside the gene matches: 7. In DNA, the CDR3 is TGTGCCAGCAGCTTAATTGGCGGGGGGCTGAACAATGAGCAGTTCTTC. The encoded protein is CASSLIGGGLNNEQFF.

This clone showed up just a few times. This sequence joins TRBV13 and TRBJ2-4; perhaps TRBD1 as D (6 bases). The length of the CDR3 is 15 residues. Trimming took 3 bases from V and 0 from J, leaving 9 bases between them. Looked up from germline, CDR1 is PRHDT and CDR2 is FYEKMQ (reference sequence). The chain's CDR3 is CASSFQGSAKNIQYF. CDR3 nucleotides: TGTGCCAGCAGCTTTCAGGGGTCAGCCAAAAACATTCAGTACTTC.

This sequence joins TRBV18 and TRBJ2-3; 16 bases are shared with TRBD2. The CDR3 has 18 amino acids. The V and J ends lost 3 bases and 7 bases, in that order; junction bases with no gene match: 10. The germline CDR1 and CDR2 sequences are KGHSH and LQKENI. The CDR3, as DNA: TGTGCCAGCTCACCGGACACGGGGACTAGCGGGGGGGGACATACGCAGTATTTT. The encoded protein is CASSPDTGTSGGGHTQYF.

The chain has TRBV20-1 and TRBJ1-6; D not resolved. Looked up from germline, CDR1 is DFQATT and CDR2 is SNEGSKA (reference sequence). CDR3 length: 10 amino acids. V was shortened by 1 base and J by 13 bases, with 5 bases between the two germline ends. This chain's CDR3 is CSARVGPLHF. CDR3 bases: TGCAGTGCTAGAGTGGGCCCCCTCCACTTT.

This chain links TRBV2 with TRBJ1-2, with a tentative D call TRBD1 (6 bases). Trimming left V 8 bases short and J 2 bases short, with 21 bases between. Germline values: CDR1 SNHLY, CDR2 FYNNEI. The CDR3 loop spans 16 amino acids. Here the CDR3 DNA reads TGTGCCAGCCTAGGGACCGGACAGCAGATAAACTATGGCTACACCTTC. It yields the protein CASLGTGQQINYGYTF. The full variable domain, rest sourced from reference TRBV2 and TRBJ1-2, is EPEVTQTPSHQVTQMGQEVILRCVPISNHLYFYWYRQILGQKVEFLVSFYNNEISEKSEIFDDQFSVERPDGSNFTLKIRSTKLEDSAMYFCASLGTGQQINYGYTFGSGTRLTVV.

J is TRBJ2-3 and V is TRBV5-4; 8 nucleotides line up with TRBD1. The CDR3 is 15 residues long. With V trimmed by 4 bases and J by 1 base, 5 bases remained unmatched. Germline V gene data show CDR1 as SGHNT and CDR2 as YYREEE (reference sequence). CDR3 bases: TGTGCCAGCAGCGGGGGACAGGACGGCACAGATACGCAGTATTTT. It translates to CASSGGQDGTDTQYF.

The chain carries TRBV7-9 and TRBJ2-7; weak D call: TRBD1 (7 bases). The CDR3 has 15 residues. V gave up 5 bases and J gave up 5 bases, with 19 bases separating them. Germline CDR1 SEHNR, CDR2 FQNEAQ (reference sequence). CDR3 bases: TGTGCCAGCAGCCCGAGGTTCGGCAGGGGGGACGAGCAGTACTTC. Amino acids: CASSPRFGRGDEQYF.

This clone was detected only a few times. This chain uses TRBV5-6 with TRBJ1-2; possible D gene TRBD1, 6 bases. Germline V gene lookup returns CDR1 SGHDT and CDR2 YYEEEE. The CDR3 covers 16 residues. V was pared by 0 bases and J by 7 bases, with 19 bases between. The CDR3: CASSLVNNRENGGYTF. CDR3 coding DNA: TGTGCCAGCAGCTTGGTCAACAACAGGGAAAACGGTGGCTACACCTTC.

The chain carries TRBV7-9 and TRBJ2-5; a possible D gene is TRBD2 (5 bases). The J call is in doubt because the DNA end fits TRBJ2-7 better. Germline V CDR1 and CDR2: SEHNR, FQNEAQ (reference sequence). This CDR3 has 14 residues. The CDR3 DNA reads as TGTGCCAGCAGCACCGGGGTAACCTCCTACGAGCAGTACTTC. Residues: CASSTGVTSYEQYF.

V and J are TRBV5-1 and TRBJ2-3, with D possibly matching TRBD2 (6 bases). The CDR3 is made up of 12 amino acids. The germline V gene has CDR1 SGHRS and CDR2 YFSETQ. V was trimmed by 2 bases and J by 8 bases, leaving 9 bases between them. As DNA, the CDR3 is TGCGCCAGCAGCTTCGGGGGAAGTACGCAGTATTTT. Amino acid sequence: CASSFGGSTQYF. Drawing the rest from reference TRBV5-1 and TRBJ2-3, the complete variable domain is KAGVTQTPRYLIKTRGQQVTLSCSPISGHRSVSWYQQTPGQGLQFLFEYFSETQRNKGNFPGRFSGRQFSNSRSEMNVSTLELGDSALYLCASSFGGSTQYFGPGTRLTVL.

The chain recombines TRBV7-9 with TRBJ2-1, with D tentatively TRBD1 (6 bases). The CDR3 extends over 15 amino acids. Germline lookup yields CDR1 SEHNR and CDR2 FQNEAQ (reference sequence). V gave up 1 base and J gave up 5 bases, with 12 bases separating them. The DNA of the CDR3 is TGTGCCAGCAGCTTAGTGAGCAGGGGAGACAATGAGCAGTTCTTC. This sequence encodes CASSLVSRGDNEQFF. The full variable domain, completed using reference TRBV7-9 and TRBJ2-1, is DTGVSQNPRHKITKRGQNVTFRCDPISEHNRLYWYRQTLGQGPEFLTYFQNEAQLEKSRLLSDRFSAERPKGSFSTLEIQRTEQGDSAMYLCASSLVSRGDNEQFFGPGTRLTVL.

The chain is built from TRBV7-6 and TRBJ2-2, with D possibly TRBD1 on 6 matching bases. The CDR3 has 16 amino acids. Germline V CDR1 and CDR2: SGHVS, FNYEAQ. The V end was cut by 5 bases, the J end by 7 bases, with 20 bases between. CDR3 region: CASSPVRTAADGELFF. The DNA for the CDR3 is TGTGCCAGCAGCCCAGTACGGACAGCTGCTGACGGGGAGCTGTTTTTT.

This clone was observed a handful of times. The V gene is TRBV7-6, the J gene TRBJ2-7; D perhaps matches TRBD2 (6 bases). V was trimmed by 5 bases and J by 6 bases, leaving 23 bases between them. This CDR3 spans 16 amino acids. The germline V gene encodes CDR1 SGHVS and CDR2 FNYEAQ. This CDR3 reads CASSVSGTAGFSEQYF. CDR3 sequence (DNA): TGTGCCAGCAGCGTTTCCGGGACCGCGGGATTTAGCGAGCAGTACTTC.

This clone was recorded once. The chain carries TRBV27 and TRBJ1-2; 7 bases line up with TRBD1. Germline CDR1 is MNHEY and CDR2 is SMNVEV (reference sequence). V dropped 5 bases and J dropped 6; count of bases not matched to a gene: 9. This CDR3 is 14 amino acids long. This CDR3 reads CASSPRTGQNGYTF. The DNA of the CDR3 is TGTGCCAGCAGTCCCCGGACAGGACAAAATGGCTACACCTTC.